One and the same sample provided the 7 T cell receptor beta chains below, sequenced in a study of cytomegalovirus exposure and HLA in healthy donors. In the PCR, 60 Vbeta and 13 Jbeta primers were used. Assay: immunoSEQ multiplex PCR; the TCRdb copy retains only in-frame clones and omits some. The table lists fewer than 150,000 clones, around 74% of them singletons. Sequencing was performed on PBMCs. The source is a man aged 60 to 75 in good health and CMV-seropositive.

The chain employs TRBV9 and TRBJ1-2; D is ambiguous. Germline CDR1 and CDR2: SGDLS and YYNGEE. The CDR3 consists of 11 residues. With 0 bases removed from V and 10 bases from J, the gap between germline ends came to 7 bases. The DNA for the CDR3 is TGTGCCAGCAGCGTAGATTATTACTACACCTTC. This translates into CASSVDYYYTF.

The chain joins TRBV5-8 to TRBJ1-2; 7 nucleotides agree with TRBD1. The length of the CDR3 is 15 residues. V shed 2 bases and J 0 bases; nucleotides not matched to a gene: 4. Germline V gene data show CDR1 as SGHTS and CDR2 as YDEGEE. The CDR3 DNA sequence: TGTGCCAGCAGCTTATTACAGGGGACTAACTATGGCTACACCTTC. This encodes CASSLLQGTNYGYTF.

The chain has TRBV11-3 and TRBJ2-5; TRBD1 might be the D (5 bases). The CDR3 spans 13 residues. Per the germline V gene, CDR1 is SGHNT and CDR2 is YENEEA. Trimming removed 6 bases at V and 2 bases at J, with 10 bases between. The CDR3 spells CASSVDSQETQYF. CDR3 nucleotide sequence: TGTGCCAGCAGTGTCGACAGTCAAGAGACCCAGTACTTC.

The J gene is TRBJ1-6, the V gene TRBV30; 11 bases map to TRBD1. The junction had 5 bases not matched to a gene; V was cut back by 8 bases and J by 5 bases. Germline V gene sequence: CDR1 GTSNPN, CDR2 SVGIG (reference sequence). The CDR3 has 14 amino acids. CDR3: CAGQGALDNSPLHF. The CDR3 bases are TGTGCCGGACAGGGGGCATTGGATAATTCACCCCTCCACTTT.

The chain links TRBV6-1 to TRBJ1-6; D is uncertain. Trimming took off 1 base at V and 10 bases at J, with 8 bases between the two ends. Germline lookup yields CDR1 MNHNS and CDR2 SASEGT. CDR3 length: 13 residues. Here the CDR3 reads CASSEESASPLHF. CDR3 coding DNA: TGTGCCAGCAGTGAAGAGAGCGCCTCACCCCTCCACTTT.

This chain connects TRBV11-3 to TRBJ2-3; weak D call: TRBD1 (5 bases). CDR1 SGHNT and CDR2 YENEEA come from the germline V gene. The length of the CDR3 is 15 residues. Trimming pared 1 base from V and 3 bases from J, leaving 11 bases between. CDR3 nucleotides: TGTGCCAGCAGCTTAGGGGTAGGGGATACAGATACGCAGTATTTT. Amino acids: CASSLGVGDTDTQYF.

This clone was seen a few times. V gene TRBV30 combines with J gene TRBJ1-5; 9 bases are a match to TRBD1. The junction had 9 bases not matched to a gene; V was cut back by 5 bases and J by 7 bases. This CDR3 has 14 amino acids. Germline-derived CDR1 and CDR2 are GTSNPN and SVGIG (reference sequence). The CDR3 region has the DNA TGTGCCTGGGGTGGGACAGGGTATAGCCAGCCCCAGCATTTT. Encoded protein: CAWGGTGYSQPQHF.